The 6 T cell receptor beta chains below all came from one sample that was sequenced in a study of vaccination and CD4 T cells after COVID-19. Sequencing of the DNA from cultured CD4+ T cells was carried out with the Oncomine TCR Beta short-read assay. MiXCR was run by TCRdb on the PCR reads, yielding one entry per CDR3 protein. The top ten hold 15% to 20% of the sample, which has around 16,000 distinct CDR3 sequences, approximately 71% seen once. Antigen specificity for these receptors is unknown. Treatment here: roughly nine-day PBMC culture with coronavirus spike peptide pools or control peptides (ViraFEST assay). The sequencing input was CD4+ T cells from blood, cultured in vitro. The receptor set was obtained from a human donor who had recovered from COVID-19.

V and J are TRBV19 and TRBJ1-1; D gene ambiguous. V lost 5 bases and J lost 4, with 17 bases in between. This CDR3 region has 15 residues. Germline V lookup: CDR1 LNHDA, CDR2 SQIVND (reference sequence). The DNA of the CDR3 is TGTGCCAGTAGTCTCGTAGGAACCGTGAGCACTGAAGCTTTCTTT. Its translation is CASSLVGTVSTEAFF.

The chain combines TRBV15 with TRBJ1-2, with 7 bases matching TRBD1. Germline V lookup: CDR1 LNHNV, CDR2 YYDKDF (reference sequence). J gave up 5 bases and V 8 bases, and 8 bases lay outside the gene matches. The CDR3 is 13 amino acids. CDR3 loop: CATARDSTYGYTF. CDR3 bases: TGTGCCACCGCCAGGGACAGTACATATGGCTACACCTTC.

This clonotype was observed a few times. J is TRBJ2-2 and V is TRBV20-1; D might be TRBD1 (6 bases). Germline-derived CDR1 and CDR2 are DFQATT and SNEGSKA (reference sequence). V was pared by 3 bases and J by 6 bases, with 11 bases between. The CDR3 length is 13 residues. The chain's CDR3 is CSASYRAAGELFF. CDR3 DNA: TGCAGTGCTAGTTACAGGGCGGCCGGGGAGCTGTTTTTT.

V and J are TRBV9 and TRBJ1-1; D possibly corresponds to TRBD1 (5 bases). Trimming left V 0 bases short and J 3 bases short, with 6 bases between. Germline V gives CDR1 SGDLS, CDR2 YYNGEE. CDR3 length: 13 residues. The CDR3 spells CASSVGGDTEAFF. CDR3 nucleotides: TGTGCCAGCAGCGTAGGAGGGGACACTGAAGCTTTCTTT.

The chain has TRBV7-2 and TRBJ2-2; possibly TRBD2 for D (6 bases). This CDR3 is built from 16 residues. Germline V gene data show CDR1 as SGHTA and CDR2 as FQGNSA. V was pared by 1 base and J by 6 bases, with 15 bases between. Here the CDR3 DNA reads TGTGCCAGCAGCTTAGTGGGCAGGGCGGGATCCGGGGAGCTGTTTTTT. It encodes CASSLVGRAGSGELFF. Supplemented by reference TRBV7-2 and TRBJ2-2, the full variable domain reads GAGVSQSPSNKVTEKGKDVELRCDPISGHTALYWYRQSLGQGLEFLIYFQGNSAPDKSGLPSDRFSAERTGGSVSTLTIQRTQQEDSAVYLCASSLVGRAGSGELFFGEGSRLTVL.

The J gene is TRBJ2-7, the V gene TRBV11-1; TRBD2 matches 12 bases. The J segment lost 3 bases and the V segment lost 6 bases, leaving 12 bases of the junction unmatched. CDR3 length: 17 residues. In germline, CDR1 is SGHAT, CDR2 FQDESV (reference sequence). The CDR3 region has the DNA TGTGCCAGCAGGCCTCCTAGCGGGAGGGCCCAGCACTACGAGCAGTACTTC. Amino acids: CASRPPSGRAQHYEQYF.